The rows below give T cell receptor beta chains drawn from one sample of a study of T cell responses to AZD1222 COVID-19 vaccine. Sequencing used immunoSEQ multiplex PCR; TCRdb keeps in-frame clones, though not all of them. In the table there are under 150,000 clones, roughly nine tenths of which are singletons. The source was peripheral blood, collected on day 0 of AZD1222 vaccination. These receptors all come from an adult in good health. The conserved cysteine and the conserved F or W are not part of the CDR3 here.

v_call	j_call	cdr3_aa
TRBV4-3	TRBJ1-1	ASSQDTHKNTEAF
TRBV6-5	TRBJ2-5	AARRGNQETQY
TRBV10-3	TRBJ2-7	AISDPGQGEKY
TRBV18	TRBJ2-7	ASSPREESHEQY
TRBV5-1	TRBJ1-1	ASSQLHTGNEAF
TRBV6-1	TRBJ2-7	ASSVATSETYEQY
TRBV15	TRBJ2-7	ATSRGQGMSYEQY
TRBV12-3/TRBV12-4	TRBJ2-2	ASSSWTGELF
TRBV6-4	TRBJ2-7	ANRDGGAYEQY
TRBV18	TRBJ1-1	ASSPRWQGALNTEAF
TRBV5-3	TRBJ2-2	ARSRRWARGRPGELF
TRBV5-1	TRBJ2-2	ASSLGAVAVGTGELF
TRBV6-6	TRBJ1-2	ASNRQGASYGYT
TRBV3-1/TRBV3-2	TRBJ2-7	ASSPGTGRFEQY
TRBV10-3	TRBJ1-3	AISESRSSGNTIY
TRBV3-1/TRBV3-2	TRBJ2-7	ASSLEYEQY